The clone carrying this TCR beta chain was seen only once. As yet, its antigen is unknown. This may be a read error: a much more frequent sequence differs by one nucleotide. The CDR3 has 14 amino acids. V lost 5 bases, J lost 0 bases, and 9 bases lay in between. Germline-derived CDR1 and CDR2 are SEHNR and FQNEAQ (reference sequence). This entry comes from a study of glioma-infiltrating T cells. Study observations and caveats: Non-neoplastic patients had below-expected tissue-blood divergence, while all gliomas exceeded expectation. Very few CDR3 sequences were shared between tissue and blood.

Using RNA template, CDR3s of TCR alpha and beta were amplified with iRepertoire arm-PCR. Tissue mRNA or PBMC total RNA, 100-400 ng, went into one-step reverse transcription and amplification. MiXCR, applied by TCRdb to the multiplex PCR reads, yields one record per CDR3 protein. The sample shows over 80,000 distinct CDR3 sequences, roughly 37% of them seen only once. This clonotype was obtained from a human donor with low-grade glioma or glioblastoma, undergoing nonglioma brain surgery, or in good health (not recorded which). The source material was glioma tissue, nonneoplastic brain tissue, or PBMCs (not recorded which). This chain links TRBV7-9 with TRBJ2-3, with a tentative D call TRBD1 (5 bases). CDR3 loop: CASSGAESTDTQYF. The DNA of the CDR3 is TGTGCCAGCAGCGGGGCAGAGAGCACAGATACGCAGTATTTT.